Below, one T cell receptor (beta chain) is given with its context. The antigen is not known. This entry is derived from a study of T cells in localized non-small cell lung cancer. Regarding the study as a whole: Longer overall survival was seen with higher T cell density measured in blood. It was uninvolved adjacent lung that showed the highest T cell clonality, exceeding tumor.

Germline V gives CDR1 SNHLY, CDR2 FYNNEI. The CDR3 is 13 amino acids. V lost 2 bases and J 5 bases, leaving 6 bases between the germline ends. Profiling relied on immunoSEQ multiplex PCR, and the TCRdb table lists in-frame clones only, not all of them. The sample lists just under 20,000 clones; 65% to 90% were seen once. The sequence was obtained from a man aged 40 to 70 with stage I lung adenocarcinoma. This chain connects TRBV2 to TRBJ2-2, with unresolved D. Sequencing was performed on peripheral blood, taken before any cancer treatment. The CDR3: CASSETFTGELFF. In nucleotides, the CDR3 is TGTGCCAGCAGTGAAACCTTTACCGGGGAGCTGTTTTTT.